Each of the 20 T cell receptor beta chains below was sequenced from the same sample in a study of molecular identifiers for immune sequencing clone quantification. TCRdb itself ran the PCR reads through MiXCR, one entry per CDR3 protein. The sample shows under 800,000 distinct CDR3 sequences, about 25% of them seen only once. Sequenced sample: naive CD8+ T cells from blood, with Jurkat cell RNA spiked in. Subset reported: FACS-sorted CD8+CD4-CCR7+CD45RA+ naive T cells. Receptors originate from a human donor in good health. Some libraries in this study had Jurkat cell RNA spiked in.

This sequence joins TRBV9 and TRBJ2-7; D is possibly TRBD2 (7 bases). The CDR3 is 14 amino acids. Deletions cut 0 bases from V and 3 bases from J, with 10 bases between. Germline loops: CDR1 SGDLS, CDR2 YYNGEE. The CDR3 region has the DNA TGTGCCAGCAGCGTAGGAGGGGGGGACTACGAGCAGTACTTC. Amino acid sequence: CASSVGGGDYEQYF.

As for this clonotype: Being one base from a much bigger clone, this may be a read error. The chain links TRBV5-1 to TRBJ1-1; TRBD1 matches at 11 bases. The CDR3 is 16 amino acids. CDR1 and CDR2 (germline): SGHRS, YFSETQ. The CDR3 coding sequence is TGCGCCAGCAGCTCTCTCGGACAGGGGGCTGACACTGAAGCTATCTTT. It yields the protein CASSSLGQGADTEAIF.

This clonotype was seen repeatedly, ten times or more. The chain recombines TRBV10-2 with TRBJ2-3, with D unclear. The germline V and J ends were trimmed by 4 bases and 6 bases, with 8 bases remaining between them. This CDR3 region has 12 residues. Germline CDR1 and CDR2: WSHSY and SAAADI. The CDR3, as DNA: TGCGCCAGCAGTGGTCCCCAGGATACGCAGTATTTT. It translates to CASSGPQDTQYF.

Ten or more counts support this clonotype. CDR3 nucleotides: TGTGCCAGCAGTCCCCGGGACACAGCCTACGAGCAGTACTTC. It encodes CASSPRDTAYEQYF. J is TRBJ2-7 and V is TRBV19; D is perhaps TRBD1 (6 bases). Germline values: CDR1 LNHDA, CDR2 SQIVND (reference sequence). Trimming took off 9 bases at V and 2 bases at J, with 17 bases between the two ends. This CDR3 region has 14 residues.

This clonotype was detected many times. This rearrangement joins TRBV5-5 to TRBJ1-6; D is perhaps TRBD1 (6 bases). Trimming took off 0 bases at V and 9 bases at J, with 10 bases between the two ends. Germline values: CDR1 SGHKS, CDR2 YYEKEE (reference sequence). CDR3 size: 14 residues. CDR3 DNA: TGTGCCAGCAGCTTGGAAGGGGGAGGTTCACCCCTCCACTTT. Translated, it gives CASSLEGGGSPLHF.

The V and J genes are TRBV6-5 and TRBJ2-1; 10 nucleotides line up with TRBD2. CDR3 length: 15 residues. The J segment lost 8 bases and the V segment lost 2 bases, leaving 6 bases of the junction unmatched. Germline values: CDR1 MNHEY, CDR2 SVGAGI. The CDR3 loop is CASSYGTSAIDEQFF. In nucleotides, the CDR3 is TGTGCCAGCAGTTACGGGACTAGCGCGATAGATGAGCAGTTCTTC.

This clonotype occurred many times. This sequence joins TRBV29-1 and TRBJ1-3; D is perhaps TRBD1 (6 bases). This CDR3 has 14 residues. Germline lookup yields CDR1 SQVTM and CDR2 ANQGSEA. V was pared by 7 bases and J by 0 bases, with 13 bases between. The CDR3 nucleotides read TGCAGCGGTCGATACAGGGACTCTGGAAACACCATATATTTT. Its translation: CSGRYRDSGNTIYF.

V is TRBV20-1 and J is TRBJ2-7, with TRBD1 as a possible D gene (6 bases). The CDR3 runs 13 residues. Trimming pared 6 bases from V and 0 bases from J, leaving 12 bases between. Germline V gives CDR1 DFQATT, CDR2 SNEGSKA (reference sequence). CDR3 coding DNA: TGCAGTGCACGGACAGAGAGCTCCTACGAGCAGTACTTC. Its translation is CSARTESSYEQYF.

The chain uses TRBV12-5 and TRBJ2-2; 8 bases fit TRBD2. Trimming took 9 bases from V and 3 from J; bases not matched to a gene: 12. This CDR3 comprises 16 residues. Germline V gene data show CDR1 as LGHNT and CDR2 as FRNRAP. Here the CDR3 DNA reads TGTGCTAGGGCCCACGGGGGGGGGGCGGACACCGGGGAGCTGTTTTTT. It specifies CARAHGGGADTGELFF.

The chain uses TRBV6-2 or TRBV6-3 and TRBJ2-2; 11 bases line up with TRBD2. The CDR3 is 19 residues long. V was clipped by 6 bases and J by 1 base; unmatched bases: 13. From germline, CDR1 is MNHEY and CDR2 SVGEGT. The DNA of the CDR3 is TGTGCCAGCAGAATTACACGGCTAGCGGGAGGACTGAACACCGGGGAGCTGTTTTTT. Its protein product is CASRITRLAGGLNTGELFF.

This clonotype was detected ten times or more. The chain recombines TRBV7-8 with TRBJ2-7; D unclear. Germline CDR1 is SGHVS and CDR2 is FQNEAQ. The CDR3 runs to 12 residues. Trimming removed 5 bases from V and 5 bases from J, with 10 bases in between. The CDR3 sequence: CASSPWPNEQYF. CDR3 nucleotides: TGTGCCAGCAGCCCATGGCCCAACGAGCAGTACTTC.

This clonotype was picked up a small number of times. The chain employs TRBV7-9 and TRBJ1-4; maybe TRBD1 (5 bases). The V gene's germline CDR1 is SEHNR and CDR2 FQNEAQ (reference sequence). Trimming stripped 1 base from V and 8 bases from J, with 14 bases between. The CDR3 totals 15 residues. This CDR3 reads CASSLVGDPGEKLFF. The CDR3, as DNA: TGTGCCAGCAGCTTAGTGGGGGACCCTGGGGAAAAACTGTTTTTT.

This clonotype has ten or more counts. The rearrangement links TRBV6-5 to TRBJ2-5; D might be TRBD2 (5 bases). This CDR3 is built from 15 residues. CDR1 is MNHEY, CDR2 SVGAGI, per germline. V lost 2 bases and J 5 bases, leaving 15 bases between the germline ends. CDR3 in amino acids: CASSYVRGSSETQYF. The CDR3 DNA is TGTGCCAGCAGTTACGTTCGGGGATCATCTGAGACCCAGTACTTC.

Many counts were recorded for this clonotype. The CDR3 DNA reads TGTGCCAGCAGCAACGGACAGGGGTCGGATCAGCCCCAGCATTTT. Translating gives CASSNGQGSDQPQHF. This chain links TRBV5-4 with TRBJ1-5; 9 positions match TRBD1. Trimming removed 4 bases from V and 5 bases from J; junction bases left unmatched: 7. The CDR3 is made up of 15 amino acids. Germline assignment: CDR1 SGHNT and CDR2 YYREEE (reference sequence).

This clonotype was seen only once. This may be a read error: a much more frequent sequence differs by one nucleotide. The genes are TRBV27 and TRBJ2-2; tentatively, D is TRBD1 (5 bases). The CDR3 is 16 amino acids. Germline-derived CDR1 and CDR2 are MNHEY and SMNVEV (reference sequence). V was shortened by 5 bases and J by 3 bases, with 16 bases between the two germline ends. The CDR3 DNA reads as TGTGCCAGCAGTATAAAGACAGTTACGGACACCGGGGAGCTGTTTTTT. Its protein is CASSIKTVTDTGELFF.

This clonotype occurred a few times. The chain links TRBV9 to TRBJ1-4; D might be TRBD1 (5 bases). Germline CDR1 is SGDLS and CDR2 is YYNGEE. The CDR3 length is 15 residues. The V end was cut by 3 bases, the J end by 7 bases, with 16 bases between. CDR3 protein: CASSGTTPRGEKLFF. Written as DNA, the CDR3 is TGTGCCAGCAGCGGGACAACCCCAAGAGGTGAAAAACTGTTTTTT.

The chain is built from TRBV6-5 and TRBJ2-1; 7 bases align to TRBD1. The CDR3 is made up of 13 amino acids. J gave up 7 bases and V 4 bases, and 4 bases lay outside the gene matches. The germline V gene encodes CDR1 MNHEY and CDR2 SVGAGI. CDR3 region: CASSSGGVNEQFF. CDR3 in DNA: TGTGCCAGCAGTTCAGGGGGTGTAAATGAGCAGTTCTTC.

This clonotype was counted many times. The chain recombines TRBV7-9 with TRBJ2-7, with 9 positions matching TRBD2. The CDR3 loop spans 14 amino acids. Germline assignment: CDR1 SEHNR and CDR2 FQNEAQ (reference sequence). Germline trimming cut 5 bases from V and 3 bases from J; bases unmatched to any gene: 5. The CDR3 loop reads CASSLGLAVYEQYF. The CDR3, as DNA: TGTGCCAGCAGCCTGGGACTAGCAGTCTACGAGCAGTACTTC.

This clonotype was seen at least ten times. The chain links TRBV19 to TRBJ2-3, with D perhaps matching TRBD1 or TRBD2 (5 bases each). V lost 3 bases to trimming and J lost 0 bases, with 10 bases between them. The CDR3 runs 15 residues. Germline CDR1 LNHDA, CDR2 SQIVND (reference sequence). CDR3 DNA: TGTGCCAGTAGTATTTGGGGGTCTAGCACAGATACGCAGTATTTT. This codes for CASSIWGSSTDTQYF.

This clonotype was counted a few times. V gene TRBV27 combines with J gene TRBJ2-7, with 13 bases matching TRBD2. The CDR3 is 18 amino acids. Trimming cost V 6 bases and J 0 bases; bases outside gene matches: 11. Germline values: CDR1 MNHEY, CDR2 SMNVEV (reference sequence). The CDR3 bases are TGTGCCAGCAGCCCATTGACTCGGACTAGCGGGGGCTCCTACGAGCAGTACTTC. Protein product: CASSPLTRTSGGSYEQYF.